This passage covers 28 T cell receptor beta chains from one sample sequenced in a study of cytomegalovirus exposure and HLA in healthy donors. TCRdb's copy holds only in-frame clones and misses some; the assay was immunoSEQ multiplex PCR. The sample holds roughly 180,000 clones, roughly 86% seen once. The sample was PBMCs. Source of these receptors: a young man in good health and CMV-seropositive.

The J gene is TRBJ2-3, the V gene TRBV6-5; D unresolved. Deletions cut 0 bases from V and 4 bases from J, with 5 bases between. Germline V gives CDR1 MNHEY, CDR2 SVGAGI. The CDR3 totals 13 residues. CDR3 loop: CASSYSTADTQYF. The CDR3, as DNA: TGTGCCAGCAGTTACTCGACGGCAGATACGCAGTATTTT.

CDR3 loop: CASSALGAGETQYF. As DNA, the CDR3 is TGTGCCAGCAGCGCTCTAGGGGCGGGGGAGACCCAGTACTTC. V and J are TRBV11-3 and TRBJ2-5; D might be TRBD2 (6 bases). Per germline, CDR1 SGHNT and CDR2 YENEEA. This CDR3 is 14 amino acids long. V was cut by 5 bases and J by 5 bases, with 15 bases left in between.

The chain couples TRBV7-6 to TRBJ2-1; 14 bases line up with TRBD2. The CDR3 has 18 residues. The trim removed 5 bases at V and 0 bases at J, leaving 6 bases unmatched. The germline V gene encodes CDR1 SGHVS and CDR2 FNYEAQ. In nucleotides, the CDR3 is TGTGCCAGCAGCCCAGGGACTAGCGGGGGAAGCTCCTACAATGAGCAGTTCTTC. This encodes CASSPGTSGGSSYNEQFF.

CDR3 DNA: TGTGCCAGCAGTTTATCGCGGAGGGGTGACTATGGCTACACCTTC. Amino acids: CASSLSRRGDYGYTF. V is TRBV27 and J is TRBJ1-2; D may be TRBD1 (5 bases). CDR1 MNHEY and CDR2 SMNVEV come from the germline V gene (reference sequence). The ends were cut back, 0 bases at V and 3 bases at J, with 11 bases in the middle. This CDR3 has 15 residues.

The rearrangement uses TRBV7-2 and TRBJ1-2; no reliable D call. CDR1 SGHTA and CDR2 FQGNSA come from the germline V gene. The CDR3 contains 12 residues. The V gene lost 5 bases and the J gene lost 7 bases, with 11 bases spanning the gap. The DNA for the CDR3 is TGTGCCAGCAGCGACGGGTGGAGTGGCTACACCTTC. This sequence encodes CASSDGWSGYTF.

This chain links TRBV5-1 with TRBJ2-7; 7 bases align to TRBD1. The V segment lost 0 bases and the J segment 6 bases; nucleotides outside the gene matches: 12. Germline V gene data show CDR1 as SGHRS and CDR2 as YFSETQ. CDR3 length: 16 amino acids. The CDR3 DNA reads TGCGCCAGCAGCTTGGAAGGAGAGGGGGCGCGTCGCGAGCAGTACTTC. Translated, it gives CASSLEGEGARREQYF.

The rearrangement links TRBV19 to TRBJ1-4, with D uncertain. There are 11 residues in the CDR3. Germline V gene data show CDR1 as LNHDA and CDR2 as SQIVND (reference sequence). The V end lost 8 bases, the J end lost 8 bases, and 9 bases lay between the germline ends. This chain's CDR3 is CASALREKLFF. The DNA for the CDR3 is TGTGCCAGTGCCCTTCGAGAAAAACTGTTTTTT. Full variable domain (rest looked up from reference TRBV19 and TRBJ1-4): DGGITQSPKYLFRKEGQNVTLSCEQNLNHDAMYWYRQDPGQGLRLIYYSQIVNDFQKGDIAEGYSVSREKKESFPLTVTSAQKNPTAFYLCASALREKLFFGSGTQLSVL.

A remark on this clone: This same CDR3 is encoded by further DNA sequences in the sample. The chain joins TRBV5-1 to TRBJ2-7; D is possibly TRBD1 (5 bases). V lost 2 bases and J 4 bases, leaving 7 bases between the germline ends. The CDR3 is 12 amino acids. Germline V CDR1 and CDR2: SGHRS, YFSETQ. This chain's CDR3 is CASSFQGYEQYF. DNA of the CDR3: TGCGCCAGCAGCTTCCAGGGATACGAGCAGTACTTC.

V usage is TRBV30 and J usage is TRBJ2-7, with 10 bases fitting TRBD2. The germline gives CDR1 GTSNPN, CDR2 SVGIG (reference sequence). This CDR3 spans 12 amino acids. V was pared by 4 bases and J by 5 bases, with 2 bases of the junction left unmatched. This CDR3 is CAWTSGGDEQYF. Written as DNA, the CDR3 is TGTGCCTGGACTAGCGGGGGCGACGAGCAGTACTTC.

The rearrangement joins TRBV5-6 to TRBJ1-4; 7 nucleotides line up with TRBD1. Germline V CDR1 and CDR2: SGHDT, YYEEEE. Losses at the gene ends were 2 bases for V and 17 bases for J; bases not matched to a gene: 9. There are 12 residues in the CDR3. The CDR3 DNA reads TGTGCCAGCAGCTTAGGGACAGCGGGGGCTTTTTTT. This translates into CASSLGTAGAFF.

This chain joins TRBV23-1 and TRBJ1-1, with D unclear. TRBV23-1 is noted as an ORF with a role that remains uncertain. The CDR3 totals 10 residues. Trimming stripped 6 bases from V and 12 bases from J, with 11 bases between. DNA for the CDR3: TGCGCCAGCAGCCACCTAAAGACTTTCTTT. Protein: CASSHLKTFF.

This chain's CDR3 is CASSPDSSFGNTIYF. The CDR3 bases are TGTGCCAGCAGCCCCGACAGCTCTTTTGGAAACACCATATATTTT. The chain combines TRBV7-6 with TRBJ1-3; possible D gene TRBD1, 5 bases. Germline V gives CDR1 SGHVS, CDR2 FNYEAQ. The CDR3 contains 15 residues. The V and J ends lost 5 bases and 3 bases respectively, with 14 bases between them.

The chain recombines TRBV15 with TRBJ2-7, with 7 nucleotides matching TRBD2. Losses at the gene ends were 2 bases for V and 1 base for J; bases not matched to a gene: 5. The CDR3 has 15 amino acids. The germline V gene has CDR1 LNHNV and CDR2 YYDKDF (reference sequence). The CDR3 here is CATSRTKRESYEQYF. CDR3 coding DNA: TGTGCCACCAGCAGAACGAAGCGGGAATCCTACGAGCAGTACTTC.

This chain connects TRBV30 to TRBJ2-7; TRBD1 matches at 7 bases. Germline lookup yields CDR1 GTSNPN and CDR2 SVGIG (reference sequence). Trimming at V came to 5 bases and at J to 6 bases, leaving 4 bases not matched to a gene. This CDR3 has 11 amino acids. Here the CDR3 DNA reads TGTGCCTGGGACACAGGGGCCGAGCAGTACTTC. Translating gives CAWDTGAEQYF.

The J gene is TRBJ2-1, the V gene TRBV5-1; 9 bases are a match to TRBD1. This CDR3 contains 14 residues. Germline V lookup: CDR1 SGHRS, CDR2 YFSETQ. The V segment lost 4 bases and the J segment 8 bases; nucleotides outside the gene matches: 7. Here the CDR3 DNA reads TGCGCCAGCAGCCTACGGGACAGGGAGGATGAGCAGTTCTTC. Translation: CASSLRDREDEQFF.

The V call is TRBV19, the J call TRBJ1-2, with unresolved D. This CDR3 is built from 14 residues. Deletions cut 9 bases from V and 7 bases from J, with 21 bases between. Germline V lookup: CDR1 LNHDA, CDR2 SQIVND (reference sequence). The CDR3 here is CASLKVTPPFGYTF. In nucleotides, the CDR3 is TGTGCCAGCTTGAAGGTGACGCCCCCGTTTGGCTACACCTTC.

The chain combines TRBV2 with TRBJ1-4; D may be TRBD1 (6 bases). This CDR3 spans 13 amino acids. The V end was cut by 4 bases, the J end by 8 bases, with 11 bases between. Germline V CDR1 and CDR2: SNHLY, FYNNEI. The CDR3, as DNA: TGTGCCAGCAGTGCGGGGGCTCGCGAAAAACTGTTTTTT. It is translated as CASSAGAREKLFF.

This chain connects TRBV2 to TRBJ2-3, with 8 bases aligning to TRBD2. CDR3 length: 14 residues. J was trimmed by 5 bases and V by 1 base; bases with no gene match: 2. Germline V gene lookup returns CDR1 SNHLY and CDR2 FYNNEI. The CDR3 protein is CASSEVGLVDTQYF. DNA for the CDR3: TGTGCCAGCAGTGAAGTGGGACTAGTAGATACGCAGTATTTT. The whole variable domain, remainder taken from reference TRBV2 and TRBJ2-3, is EPEVTQTPSHQVTQMGQEVILRCVPISNHLYFYWYRQILGQKVEFLVSFYNNEISEKSEIFDDQFSVERPDGSNFTLKIRSTKLEDSAMYFCASSEVGLVDTQYFGPGTRLTVL.

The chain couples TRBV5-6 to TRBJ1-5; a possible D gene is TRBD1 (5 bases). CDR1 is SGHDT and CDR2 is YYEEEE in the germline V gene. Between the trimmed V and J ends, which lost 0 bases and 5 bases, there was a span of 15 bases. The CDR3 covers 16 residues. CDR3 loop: CASSLAGTGRDQPQHF. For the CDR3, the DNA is TGTGCCAGCAGCTTGGCCGGCACAGGCAGGGATCAGCCCCAGCATTTT.

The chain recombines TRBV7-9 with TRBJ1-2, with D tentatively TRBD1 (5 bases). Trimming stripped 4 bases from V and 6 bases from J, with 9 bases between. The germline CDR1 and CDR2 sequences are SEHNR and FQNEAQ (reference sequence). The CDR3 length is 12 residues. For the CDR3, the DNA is TGTGCCAGCAGCTCGGGACTGAATGGCTACACCTTC. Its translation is CASSSGLNGYTF. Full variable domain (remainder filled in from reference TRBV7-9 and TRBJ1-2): DTGVSQNPRHKITKRGQNVTFRCDPISEHNRLYWYRQTLGQGPEFLTYFQNEAQLEKSRLLSDRFSAERPKGSFSTLEIQRTEQGDSAMYLCASSSGLNGYTFGSGTRLTVV.

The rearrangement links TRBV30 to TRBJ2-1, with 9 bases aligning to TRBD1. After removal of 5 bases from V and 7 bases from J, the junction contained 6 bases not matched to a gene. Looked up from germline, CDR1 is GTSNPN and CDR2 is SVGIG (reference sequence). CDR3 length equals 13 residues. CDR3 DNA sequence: TGTGCCTGGGCTACAGGGGGCTGGAATGAGCAGTTCTTC. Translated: CAWATGGWNEQFF. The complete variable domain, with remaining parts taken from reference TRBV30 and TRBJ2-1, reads SQTIHQWPATLVQPVGSPLSLECTVEGTSNPNLYWYRQAAGRGLQLLFYSVGIGQISSEVPQNLSASRPQDRQFILSSKKLLLSDSGFYLCAWATGGWNEQFFGPGTRLTVL.

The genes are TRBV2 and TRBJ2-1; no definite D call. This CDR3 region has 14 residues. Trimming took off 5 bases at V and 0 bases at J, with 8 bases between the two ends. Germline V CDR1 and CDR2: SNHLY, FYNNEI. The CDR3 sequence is CASSQRSSYNEQFF. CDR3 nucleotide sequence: TGTGCCAGCAGTCAGCGCAGCTCCTACAATGAGCAGTTCTTC.

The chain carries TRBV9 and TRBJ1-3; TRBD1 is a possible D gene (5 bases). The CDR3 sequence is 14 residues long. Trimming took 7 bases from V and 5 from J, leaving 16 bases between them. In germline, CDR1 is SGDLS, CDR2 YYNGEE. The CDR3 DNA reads TGTGCCAGCGGCCCCACGGGGGATCGAAACACCATATATTTT. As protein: CASGPTGDRNTIYF.

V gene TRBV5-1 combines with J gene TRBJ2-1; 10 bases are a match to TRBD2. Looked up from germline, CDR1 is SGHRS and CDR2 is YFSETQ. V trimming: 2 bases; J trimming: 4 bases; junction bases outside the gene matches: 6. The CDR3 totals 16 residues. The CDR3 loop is CASSFLAGGQYNEQFF. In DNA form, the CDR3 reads TGCGCCAGCAGCTTCTTAGCGGGGGGACAGTACAATGAGCAGTTCTTC.

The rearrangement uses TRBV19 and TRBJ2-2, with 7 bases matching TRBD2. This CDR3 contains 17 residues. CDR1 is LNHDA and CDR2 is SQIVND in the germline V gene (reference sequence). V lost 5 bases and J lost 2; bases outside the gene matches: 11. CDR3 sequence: CASSDYRGTTNTGELFF. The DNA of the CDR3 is TGTGCCAGTAGTGACTACCGGGGGACTACCAACACCGGGGAGCTGTTTTTT.

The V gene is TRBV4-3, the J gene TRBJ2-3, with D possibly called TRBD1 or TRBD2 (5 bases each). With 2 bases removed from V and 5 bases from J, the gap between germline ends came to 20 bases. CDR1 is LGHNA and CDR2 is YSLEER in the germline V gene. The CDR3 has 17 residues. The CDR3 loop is CASSQRAPGPPEDTQYF. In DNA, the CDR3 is TGCGCCAGCAGCCAAAGGGCTCCGGGACCCCCGGAAGATACGCAGTATTTT.

This chain's CDR3 is CASSLGTANYGYTF. CDR3 DNA: TGCGCCAGCAGCTTGGGGACAGCTAACTATGGCTACACCTTC. The chain is built from TRBV5-1 and TRBJ1-2; perhaps TRBD1 as D (6 bases). This CDR3 contains 14 residues. V was clipped by 0 bases and J by 0 bases, with 6 bases between them. CDR1 and CDR2 from the germline V gene are SGHRS and YFSETQ. The variable domain in full, with the rest retrieved from reference TRBV5-1 and TRBJ1-2, is KAGVTQTPRYLIKTRGQQVTLSCSPISGHRSVSWYQQTPGQGLQFLFEYFSETQRNKGNFPGRFSGRQFSNSRSEMNVSTLELGDSALYLCASSLGTANYGYTFGSGTRLTVV.

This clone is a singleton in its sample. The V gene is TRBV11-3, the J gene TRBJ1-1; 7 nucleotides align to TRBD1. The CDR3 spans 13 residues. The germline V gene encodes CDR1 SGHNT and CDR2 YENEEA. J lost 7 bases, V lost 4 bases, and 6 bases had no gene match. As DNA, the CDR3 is TGTGCCAGCAGCTCTAGACAGGGAGATGAAGCTTTCTTT. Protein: CASSSRQGDEAFF.